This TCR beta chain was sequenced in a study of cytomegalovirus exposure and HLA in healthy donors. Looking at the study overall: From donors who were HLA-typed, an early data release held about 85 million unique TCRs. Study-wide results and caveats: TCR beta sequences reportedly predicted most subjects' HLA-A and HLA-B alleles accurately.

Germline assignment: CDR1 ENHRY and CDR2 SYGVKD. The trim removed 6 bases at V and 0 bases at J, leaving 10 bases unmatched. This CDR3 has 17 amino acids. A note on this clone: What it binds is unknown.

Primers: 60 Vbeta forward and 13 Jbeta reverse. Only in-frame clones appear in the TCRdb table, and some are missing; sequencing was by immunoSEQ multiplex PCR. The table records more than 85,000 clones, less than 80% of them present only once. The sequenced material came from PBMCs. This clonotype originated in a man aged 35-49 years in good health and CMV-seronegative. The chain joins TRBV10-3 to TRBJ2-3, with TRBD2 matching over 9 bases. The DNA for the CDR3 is TGTGCCATCAGGGCAGCGGGGGGAGCTGGTAGCACAGATACGCAGTATTTT. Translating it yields CAIRAAGGAGSTDTQYF.